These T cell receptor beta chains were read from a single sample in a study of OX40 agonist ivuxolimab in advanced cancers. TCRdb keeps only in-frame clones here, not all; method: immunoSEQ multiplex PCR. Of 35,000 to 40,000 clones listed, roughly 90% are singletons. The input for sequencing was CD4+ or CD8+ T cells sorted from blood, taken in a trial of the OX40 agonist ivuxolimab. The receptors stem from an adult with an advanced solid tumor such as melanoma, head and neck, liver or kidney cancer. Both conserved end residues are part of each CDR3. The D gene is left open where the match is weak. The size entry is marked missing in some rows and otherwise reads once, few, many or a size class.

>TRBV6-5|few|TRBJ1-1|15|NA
CASSYDEGQNTEAFF
TGTGCCAGCAGTTACGATGAGGGACAGAACACTGAAGCTTTCTTT
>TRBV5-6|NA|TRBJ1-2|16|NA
CASSPPGRNHFYDYTF
TGTGCCAGCAGCCCTCCGGGCAGAAACCACTTCTATGACTACACCTTC
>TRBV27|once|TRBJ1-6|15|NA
CASSKEWGGNSPLHF
TGTGCCAGCAGCAAAGAGTGGGGGGGTAATTCACCCCTCCACTTT
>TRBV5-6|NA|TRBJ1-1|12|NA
CASSSWGTEAFF
TGTGCCAGCAGCTCGTGGGGGACAGAAGCTTTCTTT
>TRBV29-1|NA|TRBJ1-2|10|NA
CSVKTSEDTF
TGCAGCGTTAAAACCTCGGAGGACACCTTC
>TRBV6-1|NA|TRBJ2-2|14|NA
CASSPWTSSGELFF
TGTGCCAGCAGTCCTTGGACATCCTCCGGGGAGCTGTTTTTT
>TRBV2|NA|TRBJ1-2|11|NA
CARTGRAGYTF
TGTGCCAGGACGGGGAGAGCGGGCTACACCTTC
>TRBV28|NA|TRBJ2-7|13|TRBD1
CASSFARGHEQYF
TGTGCCAGCAGTTTTGCCAGGGGGCACGAGCAGTACTTC
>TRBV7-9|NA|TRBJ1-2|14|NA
CASSLSGSSYGYTF
TGTGCCAGCAGCTTAAGTGGCAGCTCCTATGGCTACACCTTC
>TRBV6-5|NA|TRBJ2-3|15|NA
CASSPTRVLTDTQYF
TGTGCCAGCAGTCCCACGCGGGTACTGACAGATACGCAGTATTTT
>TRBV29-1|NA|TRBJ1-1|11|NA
CSAGVGAEAFF
TGCAGCGCCGGGGTGGGTGCTGAAGCTTTCTTT
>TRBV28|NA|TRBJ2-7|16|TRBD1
CASSFWGTGGGYEQYF
TGTGCCAGCAGTTTTTGGGGGACAGGGGGGGGGTACGAGCAGTACTTC
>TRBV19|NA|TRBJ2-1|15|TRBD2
CASTPGTSLMDEQFF
TGTGCCAGTACTCCCGGGACTAGCCTTATGGATGAGCAGTTCTTC
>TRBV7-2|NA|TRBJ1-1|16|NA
CASSLARSRVNTEAFF
TGTGCCAGCAGCCTCGCCCGATCCAGAGTGAACACTGAAGCTTTCTTT
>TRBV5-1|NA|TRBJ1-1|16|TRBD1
CASRSGTGGLNTEAFF
TGCGCCAGCAGATCCGGGACAGGGGGTCTGAACACTGAAGCTTTCTTT
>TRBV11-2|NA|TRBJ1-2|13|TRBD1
CASSSGQGYGYTF
TGTGCCAGCAGCTCGGGACAGGGCTATGGCTACACCTTC
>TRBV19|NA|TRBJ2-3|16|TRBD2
CASSSLSGSDTDTQYF
TGTGCCAGTAGTTCCCTTAGCGGGAGTGACACAGATACGCAGTATTTT
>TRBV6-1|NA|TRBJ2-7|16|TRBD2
CASSGGELSGSYEQYF
TGTGCCAGCAGTGGAGGGGAGCTTAGCGGGAGTTACGAGCAGTACTTC
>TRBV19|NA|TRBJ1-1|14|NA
CASNPRGGNTEAFF
TGTGCCAGTAACCCTCGGGGAGGGAACACTGAAGCTTTCTTT
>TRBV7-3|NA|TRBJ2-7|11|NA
CASRTANEQYF
TGTGCCAGCAGAACGGCGAACGAGCAGTACTTC
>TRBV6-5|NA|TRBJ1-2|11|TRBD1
CASSRGQGLTF
TGTGCCAGCAGTCGAGGACAGGGGCTCACCTTC
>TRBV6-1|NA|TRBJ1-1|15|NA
CASIVGRSNTAEAFF
TGTGCCAGCATAGTCGGAAGGAGTAATACGGCTGAAGCTTTCTTT
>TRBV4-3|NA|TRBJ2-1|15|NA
CASSLERISYNEQFF
TGCGCCAGCAGCCTGGAGCGGATCTCCTACAATGAGCAGTTCTTC
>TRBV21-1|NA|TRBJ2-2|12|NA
CASSKYTGELFF
TGTGCCAGCAGCAAATACACCGGGGAGCTGTTTTTT
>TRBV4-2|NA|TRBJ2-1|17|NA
CASSPQPRESSYNEQFF
TGTGCCAGCAGCCCCCAGCCCCGGGAGAGCTCCTACAATGAGCAGTTCTTC
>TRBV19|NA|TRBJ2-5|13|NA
CASLFGGEETQYF
TGTGCCAGCCTCTTCGGAGGCGAGGAGACCCAGTACTTC
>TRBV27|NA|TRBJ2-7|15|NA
CASSLSGGVPYEQYF
TGTGCCAGCAGTTTATCAGGAGGGGTCCCCTACGAGCAGTACTTC
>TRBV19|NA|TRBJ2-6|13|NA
CASRDSGANVLTF
TGTGCCAGTAGGGACTCTGGGGCCAACGTCCTGACTTTC
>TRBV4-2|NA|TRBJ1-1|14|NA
CASSQDVSNTEAFF
TGTGCCAGCAGCCAAGATGTTTCGAACACTGAAGCTTTCTTT
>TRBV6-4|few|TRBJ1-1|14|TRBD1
CASSRTGGNTEAFF
TGTGCCAGCAGTCGAACAGGGGGGAACACTGAAGCTTTCTTT
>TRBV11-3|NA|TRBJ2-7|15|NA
CASSLGSEGPYEQYF
TGTGCCAGCAGCTTAGGGTCAGAAGGTCCGTACGAGCAGTACTTC
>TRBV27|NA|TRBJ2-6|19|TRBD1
CASSSSGQGIFSGANVLTF
TGTGCCAGCAGTAGTAGCGGACAGGGTATTTTCTCTGGGGCCAACGTCCTGACTTTC
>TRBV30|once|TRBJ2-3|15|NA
CAWRGGGPATDTQYF
TGTGCCTGGAGGGGAGGGGGACCAGCGACAGATACGCAGTATTTT
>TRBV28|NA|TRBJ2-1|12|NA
CASSLPAAEQFF
TGTGCCAGCAGTTTACCGGCGGCTGAGCAGTTCTTC
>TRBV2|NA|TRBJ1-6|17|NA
CASKPLLRSAYNSPLHF
TGTGCCAGCAAACCTCTTCTAAGGTCCGCATATAATTCACCCCTCCACTTT
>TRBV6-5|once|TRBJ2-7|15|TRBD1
CASSHGQGGAYEQYF
TGTGCCAGCAGTCACGGACAGGGGGGAGCCTACGAGCAGTACTTC
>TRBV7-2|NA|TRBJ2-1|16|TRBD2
CASSLGGSGTYNEQFF
TGTGCCAGCAGCTTAGGGGGTAGCGGGACCTACAATGAGCAGTTCTTC
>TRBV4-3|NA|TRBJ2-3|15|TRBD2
CASSQGSGVVDTQYF
TGCGCCAGCAGCCAAGGAAGCGGGGTGGTAGATACGCAGTATTTT
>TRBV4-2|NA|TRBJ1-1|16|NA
CASSQGLSGFGTEAFF
TGTGCCAGCAGCCAAGGTCTGTCGGGGTTTGGAACTGAAGCTTTCTTT
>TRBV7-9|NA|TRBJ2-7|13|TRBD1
CASSTGTAYEQYF
TGTGCCAGCTCCACCGGGACAGCCTACGAGCAGTACTTC
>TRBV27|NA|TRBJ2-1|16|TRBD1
CASRSHPQGESDEQFF
TGTGCCAGCCGATCCCACCCTCAGGGGGAAAGCGATGAGCAGTTCTTC
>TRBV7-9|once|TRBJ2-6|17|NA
CASSFAGLSSGANVLTF
TGTGCCAGCAGCTTCGCAGGCTTATCCTCTGGGGCCAACGTCCTGACTTTC